This T cell receptor beta chain is drawn from a study of T cells in women clearing cervical HPV infection. Study-wide background: Cases' blood sampling followed lesion detection by median approximately 150 days (90 to 200).

Remarks on this clone: Its antigen remains unidentified. The DNA ends 3 residues before the CDR3 does, and the rest of the CDR3 is filled in from the germline J gene.

Dot-blot hybridization genotyped cervical HPV amplified with MY09/MY11 PCR. Study outcomes and limitations: Controls had more TRBV6-7 (approximately 0.16%) than cases (roughly 0.11%). It is unknown whether associations predate infection; no effector/memory or HPV-specific sorting.

Germline loops: CDR1 WSHSY, CDR2 SAAADI. The CDR3 has 16 amino acids. V was cut by 0 bases and J by 2 bases, with 13 bases left in between. Method: immunoSEQ multiplex PCR; TCRdb's copy keeps in-frame clones and lacks some. The sample totals 14,000 or so clones; its top ten clones hold less than 8%. Material: blood buffy coat. This chain links TRBV10-2 with TRBJ2-5; D uncertain. This receptor was obtained from a woman aged 18 to 69 with a cervical HPV16 infection that either progressed to CIN3+ or cleared (not recorded which). CDR3 bases read: TGCGCCAGCAGTGAGTCATTAGGGCTAACACAAGAGACC. As protein: CASSESLGLTQET. The complete CDR3 reads CASSESLGLTQETQYF.